Listed below are T cell receptor beta chains from one sample, sequenced in a study of T cells after yellow fever vaccination. TCRdb fed the 5' RACE reads into MiXCR, producing one record per CDR3 protein. The table records about 69,000 distinct CDR3 sequences, around 5% of them present only once. Sample: CD4+ T cells sorted from PBMCs, taken roughly 14 days after the first yellow fever vaccination. These receptors all stem from a man in his late teens or twenties who received the YFV17D yellow fever vaccine. CDR3s include the opening cysteine and the closing phenylalanine or tryptophan. A D gene is named only where the DNA matches it firmly. Some rows mark clone size as missing; the rest say once, few, many or name a class of expanded clone.

D: NA; size: many; J: TRBJ2-1; V: TRBV20-1; DNA: TGCAGTGCTAGTGACCTCGGGGGTGGGAGCTACAATGAGCAGTTCTTC; CDR3: CSASDLGGGSYNEQFF
D: NA; size: many; J: TRBJ2-5; V: TRBV3-1; DNA: TGTGCCAGCAGCCAAAGGTCGGGAGAGACCCAGTACTTC; CDR3: CASSQRSGETQYF
D: TRBD1; size: many; J: TRBJ1-5; V: TRBV20-1; DNA: TGCAGTGCTAGAGATCATGACAGGGGATTATGGCCCCAGCATTTT; CDR3: CSARDHDRGLWPQHF
D: TRBD1; size: many; J: TRBJ2-5; V: TRBV3-1; DNA: TGTGCCAGCAGCCCAATGCCCGACAGGGGCGAAGAGACCCAGTACTTC; CDR3: CASSPMPDRGEETQYF
D: NA; size: many; J: TRBJ1-4; V: TRBV4-2; DNA: TGTGCCAGCAGAGGCAGACTTACAACTAATGAAAAACTGTTTTTT; CDR3: CASRGRLTTNEKLFF
D: NA; size: many; J: TRBJ2-2; V: TRBV5-1; DNA: TGCGCCAGCAGCTTGGTAGGCAGGGTAACCACCGGGGAGCTGTTTTTT; CDR3: CASSLVGRVTTGELFF
D: NA; size: many; J: TRBJ2-3; V: TRBV5-1; DNA: TGCGCCAGCAGCCTGGGACACCCCACAGATACGCAGTATTTT; CDR3: CASSLGHPTDTQYF
D: NA; size: many; J: TRBJ1-1; V: TRBV5-1; DNA: TGCGCCAGCAGCTTGGAAGGCCCTGAAGCTTTCTTT; CDR3: CASSLEGPEAFF
D: NA; size: many; J: TRBJ2-3; V: TRBV7-9; DNA: TGTGCCAGCAGCTTGACGTCCGGAGATACGCAGTATTTT; CDR3: CASSLTSGDTQYF
D: NA; size: few; J: TRBJ1-3; V: TRBV12-3/TRBV12-4; DNA: TGTGCCAGCACCGGACTCTCTCACTCTGGAAACACCATATATTTT; CDR3: CASTGLSHSGNTIYF
D: NA; size: many; J: TRBJ2-1; V: TRBV18; DNA: TGTGCCAGCTCACCGAGGGGTTACAATGAGCAGTTCTTC; CDR3: CASSPRGYNEQFF
D: NA; size: many; J: TRBJ1-4; V: TRBV3-1; DNA: TGTGCCAGCAGCCAGGACCTCATCTCAGCGGGAAAACTGTTTTTT; CDR3: CASSQDLISAGKLFF
D: NA; size: many; J: TRBJ2-1; V: TRBV20-1; DNA: TGCAGTGCTAGAGAGGGCGGGGCCTACAATGAGCAGTTCTTC; CDR3: CSAREGGAYNEQFF
D: NA; size: NA; J: TRBJ2-7; V: TRBV12-3/TRBV12-4; DNA: TGTGCCAGCAGTTTCATTGGTAACGAGCAGTACTTC; CDR3: CASSFIGNEQYF
D: TRBD1; size: many; J: TRBJ2-5; V: TRBV5-1; DNA: TGCGCCAGCACAACGACAGGGAGTGAGGAGACCCAGTACTTC; CDR3: CASTTTGSEETQYF